Listed here are 15 T cell receptor beta chains from one sample, sequenced in a study of T cell responses to AZD1222 COVID-19 vaccine. The assay was immunoSEQ multiplex PCR, and TCRdb's table has in-frame clones only and misses some. The sample carries under 200,000 clones, 88% recorded once. The sequencing here drew on peripheral blood, taken on day 0 of AZD1222 vaccination. Receptors originate from an adult in good health.

V and J are TRBV6-2 or TRBV6-3 and TRBJ2-5, with a possible D match to TRBD2 (5 bases). The CDR3 loop spans 12 amino acids. CDR1 MNHEY and CDR2 SVGEGT come from the germline V gene. V was shortened by 6 bases and J by 4 bases, with 9 bases between the two germline ends. This chain's CDR3 is CASSPRGETQYF. CDR3 nucleotide sequence: TGTGCCAGCAGCCCTCGGGGAGAGACCCAGTACTTC.

This chain connects TRBV2 to TRBJ1-1, with 7 bases lining up with TRBD1. Germline lookup yields CDR1 SNHLY and CDR2 FYNNEI. The ends lost 3 bases at V and 2 bases at J; junction bases unmatched: 9. The CDR3 totals 16 residues. In DNA form, the CDR3 reads TGTGCCAGCAGTGAGCAAGACAGGGTGGGAAACACTGAAGCTTTCTTT. Its protein product is CASSEQDRVGNTEAFF.

V is TRBV7-9 and J is TRBJ2-7; TRBD1 is a possible D gene (8 bases). Germline V CDR1 and CDR2: SEHNR, FQNEAQ (reference sequence). V was pared by 4 bases and J by 5 bases, with 18 bases between. The CDR3 totals 15 residues. The CDR3 DNA follows: TGTGCCAGCAGCTGGACAGGGAGTCGGGGGGACGAGCAGTACTTC. This codes for CASSWTGSRGDEQYF.

The V call is TRBV7-9, the J call TRBJ2-7; 7 bases match TRBD2. V was clipped by 5 bases and J by 5 bases; unmatched bases: 15. The CDR3 is 16 amino acids. Germline-derived CDR1 and CDR2 are SEHNR and FQNEAQ (reference sequence). This CDR3 is CASSPAWGGSFDEQYF. For the CDR3, the DNA is TGTGCCAGCAGCCCCGCTTGGGGCGGGAGCTTCGACGAGCAGTACTTC.

J is TRBJ1-1 and V is TRBV15; D not resolved. This CDR3 region has 13 residues. Trimming stripped 1 base from V and 8 bases from J, with 11 bases between. Germline-derived CDR1 and CDR2 are LNHNV and YYDKDF (reference sequence). The CDR3 spells CATSRVFGLEAFF. As DNA, the CDR3 is TGTGCCACCAGCAGAGTGTTTGGGCTCGAAGCTTTCTTT. Filled out from reference TRBV15 and TRBJ1-1, the complete variable domain reads DAMVIQNPRYQVTQFGKPVTLSCSQTLNHNVMYWYQQKSSQAPKLLFHYYDKDFNNEADTPDNFQSRRPNTSFCFLDIRSPGLGDTAMYLCATSRVFGLEAFFGQGTRLTVV.

V is TRBV4-2 and J is TRBJ1-1; no definite D call. CDR1 is LGHNA and CDR2 is YNFKEQ in the germline V gene. The CDR3 sequence is 15 residues long. Trimming left V 4 bases short and J 0 bases short, with 12 bases between. The CDR3 DNA is TGTGCCAGCAGCCTGAACACACCCTTGAACACTGAAGCTTTCTTT. Its translation is CASSLNTPLNTEAFF.

A single count supports this clone. The chain employs TRBV11-2 and TRBJ2-2; 7 bases are a match to TRBD1. From germline, CDR1 is SGHAT and CDR2 FQNNGV. This CDR3 spans 15 amino acids. V lost 1 base to trimming and J lost 2 bases; unmatched junction nucleotides: 1. The CDR3 DNA sequence: TGTGCCAGCAGCTTAGCAGGGGGAAACACCGGGGAGCTGTTTTTT. Encoded protein: CASSLAGGNTGELFF.

CDR3 sequence reads: CASWTGGQFSGNTIYF. The DNA for the CDR3 is TGTGCCAGCTGGACAGGGGGCCAATTCTCTGGAAACACCATATATTTT. This chain connects TRBV28 to TRBJ1-3; 11 bases are shared with TRBD1. This CDR3 region has 16 residues. V lost 8 bases and J lost 0; bases outside the gene matches: 6. Germline CDR1 MDHEN, CDR2 SYDVKM.

This chain joins TRBV7-3 and TRBJ2-2; D is unresolved. Trimming removed 2 bases from V and 1 base from J, with 5 bases in between. CDR3 length: 14 residues. CDR1 is SGHTA and CDR2 is FQGTGA in the germline V gene. Written as DNA, the CDR3 is TGTGCCAGCAGCTTAGCAGGGAACACCGGGGAGCTGTTTTTT. Amino acids: CASSLAGNTGELFF.

This chain joins TRBV10-3 and TRBJ1-4; D gene ambiguous. V was pared by 2 bases and J by 4 bases, with 8 bases between. The CDR3 is 14 residues long. Germline V CDR1 and CDR2: ENHRY, SYGVKD. For the CDR3, the DNA is TGTGCCATCAGTGAGAGGCAGTTTAATGAAAAACTGTTTTTT. Protein sequence: CAISERQFNEKLFF.

The chain recombines TRBV4-3 with TRBJ2-1; 12 bases map to TRBD2. CDR3 length: 19 residues. Unmatched junction bases numbered 7, after V lost 1 base and J lost 0 bases. Germline CDR1 is LGHNA and CDR2 is YSLEER. The CDR3 sequence is CASSQALAGGLSSYNEQFF. The CDR3 bases are TGCGCCAGCAGCCAAGCACTAGCGGGAGGCCTCAGCTCCTACAATGAGCAGTTCTTC.

CDR3 in DNA: TGTGCCAGTATGAGGGATAACTCCTACAATGAGCAGTTCTTC. It translates to CASMRDNSYNEQFF. The rearrangement joins TRBV19 to TRBJ2-1; a weak D match, TRBD2 (5 bases). This CDR3 contains 14 residues. V lost 7 bases to trimming and J lost 0 bases, with 10 bases between them. Germline V gene data show CDR1 as LNHDA and CDR2 as SQIVND (reference sequence).

V usage is TRBV10-3 and J usage is TRBJ2-3; no firm D call. Germline CDR1 ENHRY, CDR2 SYGVKD. V lost 9 bases, J lost 0 bases, and 10 bases lay in between. The length of the CDR3 is 13 residues. The CDR3 is CAMASGSTDTQYF. CDR3 nucleotides: TGTGCCATGGCTAGTGGTAGCACAGATACGCAGTATTTT.

The V call is TRBV30, the J call TRBJ2-6; D is unclear. Trimming left V 1 base short and J 1 base short, with 5 bases between. The CDR3 is 14 residues long. CDR1 is GTSNPN and CDR2 is SVGIG in the germline V gene (reference sequence). CDR3 residues: CAWSAFSGANVLTF. In nucleotides, the CDR3 is TGTGCCTGGAGTGCCTTTTCTGGGGCCAACGTCCTGACTTTC.

This chain connects TRBV11-2 to TRBJ1-1; D perhaps matches TRBD1 (6 bases). The CDR3 is 14 amino acids. Germline loops: CDR1 SGHAT, CDR2 FQNNGV. V gave up 0 bases and J gave up 8 bases, with 13 bases separating them. CDR3 nucleotides: TGTGCCAGCAGCTTAGACGTTTATGACAGGGAAGCTTTCTTT. Protein product: CASSLDVYDREAFF.